This T cell receptor (beta chain) was profiled in a study of blood T cell repertoires in COVID-19. Across the study: COVID-19 samples collected from the United States, Italy and Spain covered acute and convalescent phases.

CDR1 SGHRS and CDR2 YFSETQ come from the germline V gene. The CDR3 spans 14 residues. Deletions cut 3 bases from V and 3 bases from J, with 10 bases between. Sequenced by immunoSEQ multiplex PCR; TCRdb stores in-frame clones only, minus some. This repertoire shows around 180,000 clones, roughly 75% found once; its top ten account for around 7%. The receptor was derived from a man aged 70-80 years with active or convalescent COVID-19. The V gene is TRBV5-1, the J gene TRBJ2-1; possibly TRBD1 for D (6 bases). Material for sequencing was peripheral blood. CDR3 DNA sequence: TGCGCCAGCAGCTCCGGGACACTCTACAATGAGCAGTTCTTC. Encoded protein: CASSSGTLYNEQFF.